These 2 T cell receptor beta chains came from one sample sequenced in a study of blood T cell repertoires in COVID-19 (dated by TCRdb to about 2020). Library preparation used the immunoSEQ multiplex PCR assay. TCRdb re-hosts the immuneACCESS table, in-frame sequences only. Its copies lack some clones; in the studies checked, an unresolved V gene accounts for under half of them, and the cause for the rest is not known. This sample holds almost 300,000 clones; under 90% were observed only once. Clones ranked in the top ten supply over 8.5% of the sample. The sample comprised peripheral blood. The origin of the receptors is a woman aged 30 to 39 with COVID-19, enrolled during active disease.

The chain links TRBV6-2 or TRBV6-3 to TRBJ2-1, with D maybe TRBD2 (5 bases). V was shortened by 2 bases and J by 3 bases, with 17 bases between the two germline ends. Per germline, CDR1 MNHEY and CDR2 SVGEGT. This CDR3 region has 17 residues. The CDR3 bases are TGTGCCAGCAGTTACGAACTTGGGAATAGCGACTACAATGAGCAGTTCTTC. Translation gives CASSYELGNSDYNEQFF.

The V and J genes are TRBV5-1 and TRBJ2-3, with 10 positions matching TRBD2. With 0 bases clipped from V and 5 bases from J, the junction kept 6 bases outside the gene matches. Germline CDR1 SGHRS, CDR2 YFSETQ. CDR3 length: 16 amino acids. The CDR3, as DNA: TGCGCCAGCAGCTTGGCTAGCGGGGGCGGCGGAGATACGCAGTATTTT. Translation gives CASSLASGGGGDTQYF.